The sequence of this T cell receptor (beta chain) was determined in a study of blood T cells in healthy people across ages. Study summary: Per two T cells, template switching captured roughly one barcoded beta molecule.

With a J-beta primer mix and a sample-barcoded 5' primer, a second PCR ran roughly 6 to 11 cycles. A template-switch adaptor with 12 random nucleotides tagged each cDNA molecule. TCRdb reprocessed the 5' RACE reads via MiXCR and lists one record per CDR3 protein. The table shows hundreds of thousands of distinct CDR3 sequences, with about 28% occurring only once. V was pared by 5 bases and J by 0 bases, with 23 bases between. The CDR3 has 19 amino acids. The germline gives CDR1 SGHTA, CDR2 FQGNSA. This clonotype was recorded many times. Its antigen remains unidentified. Study observations and caveats: Unsorted PBMCs blocked a conclusive comparison of naive and antigen-experienced cells. Whereas aged donors had fewer naive CD4+ cells, long-lived donors had more of them and higher diversity.

The specimen sequenced was blood. This receptor was identified in a woman of 80 years or more in good health. The genes are TRBV7-2 and TRBJ2-4; D is possibly TRBD2 (6 bases). As DNA, the CDR3 is TGTGCCAGCAGCCCCGTCTGGGGGTCTGCGGGGCGAGCCAAAAACATTCAGTACTTC. It yields the protein CASSPVWGSAGRAKNIQYF.